Following are 8 T cell receptor beta chains from one sample sequenced in a study of CD8 T cells in Susac syndrome. RNA amounts of roughly 0.45 to 1 ug underwent reverse transcription with random hexamers. One entry per CDR3 protein results from TCRdb running MiXCR on the immunoSEQ multiplex PCR reads. The data hold around 80,000 distinct CDR3 sequences, with about 96% observed a single time. Sequences were obtained from CD8+ T cells from PBMCs. The receptors were gathered from a human donor with Susac syndrome.

J is TRBJ1-2 and V is TRBV25-1; no reliable D call. The V and J ends lost 1 base and 4 bases respectively, with 4 bases between them. Germline V gene sequence: CDR1 MGHDK, CDR2 SYGVNS. This CDR3 region has 12 residues. CDR3 nucleotide sequence: TGTGCCAGCAGTGAATCAGGCTATGGCTACACCTTC. Its translation: CASSESGYGYTF.

As DNA, the CDR3 is TGTGCCAGCAGCTCAGCACCGGGACAGGGGATATCAGATACGCAGTATTTT. Amino acid sequence: CASSSAPGQGISDTQYF. This chain connects TRBV7-2 to TRBJ2-3, with 10 bases fitting TRBD1. V lost 4 bases and J lost 4; bases outside the gene matches: 11. This CDR3 contains 17 residues. CDR1 is SGHTA and CDR2 is FQGNSA in the germline V gene.

The chain joins TRBV9 to TRBJ2-7; D may be TRBD1 or TRBD2 (5 bases each). CDR3 length: 17 residues. Trimming left V 0 bases short and J 2 bases short, with 18 bases between. The germline V gene encodes CDR1 SGDLS and CDR2 YYNGEE. This CDR3 reads CASSVELRGSTPYEQYV. DNA of the CDR3: TGTGCCAGCAGCGTAGAGCTTCGGGGCTCCACTCCCTACGAGCAGTACGTC.

The chain combines TRBV11-2 with TRBJ2-7; no firm D call. The germline V and J ends were trimmed by 1 base and 5 bases, with 6 bases remaining between them. Germline V CDR1 and CDR2: SGHAT, FQNNGV. This CDR3 has 12 residues. CDR3 amino acids: CASSLVLHEQYF. In DNA, the CDR3 is TGTGCCAGCAGCTTAGTCCTCCACGAGCAGTACTTC.

The chain carries TRBV12-3 or TRBV12-4 and TRBJ2-3; D call uncertain. Trimming shortened V by 6 bases and J by 6 bases, and 10 bases separated the two germline ends. The CDR3 sequence is 12 residues long. The CDR3 is CASSFLRDTQYF. For the CDR3, the DNA is TGTGCCAGCAGCTTCCTCCGGGATACGCAGTATTTT.

The chain recombines TRBV28 with TRBJ2-7; D possibly corresponds to TRBD2 (6 bases). The ends were cut back, 3 bases at V and 7 bases at J, with 10 bases in the middle. Looked up from germline, CDR1 is MDHEN and CDR2 is SYDVKM. The CDR3 runs 12 residues. The CDR3 region is CASSFGAGEQYV. In DNA form, the CDR3 reads TGTGCCAGCAGTTTTGGGGCGGGGGAGCAGTACGTC.

The CDR3: CASSLSRRPRDEQFF. The CDR3 DNA reads as TGTGCCAGCAGTCTCAGCCGGCGACCTCGGGATGAGCAGTTCTTC. This sequence joins TRBV6-5 and TRBJ2-1; no firm D call. This CDR3 region has 15 residues. Germline lookup yields CDR1 MNHEY and CDR2 SVGAGI. V gave up 5 bases and J gave up 8 bases, with 19 bases separating them.

The chain has TRBV27 and TRBJ2-5, with TRBD1 matching 9 bases. With V trimmed by 6 bases and J by 2 bases, 10 bases remained unmatched. The V gene's germline CDR1 is MNHEY and CDR2 SMNVEV (reference sequence). This CDR3 comprises 16 residues. CDR3 sequence: CASSPGTGWSQETQYF. CDR3 sequence (DNA): TGTGCCAGCAGCCCAGGGACAGGGTGGTCTCAAGAGACCCAGTACTTC.